The rows below give T cell receptor beta chains drawn from one sample of a study of shared clonotypes between healthy human individuals. Profiling relied on immunoSEQ multiplex PCR, and the TCRdb table lists in-frame clones only, not all of them. This table has about 1,900,000 clones, about 95% appearing once. Sequencing was carried out using naive CD8+ T cells sorted from blood. These TCRs come from a man aged 18-30 years in good health. Each CDR3 is given with its conserved first and last residue. Fields, in order: D gene, V gene, J gene, clone size, CDR3 protein, CDR3 DNA. The D gene is left open where the match is weak. Part of the rows lack a size; the others show once, few, many or a class for expanded clones.

>TRBD1|TRBV7-9|TRBJ1-3|-
CASSAAEGQPGNTIYF
TGTGCCAGCAGCGCCGCCGAGGGACAGCCTGGAAACACCATATATTTT
>-|TRBV9|TRBJ2-3|-
CASRGPGGDTDTQYF
TGTGCCAGCAGAGGACCCGGCGGGGACACAGATACGCAGTATTTT
>-|TRBV7-9|TRBJ2-1|-
CASSILLASYNEQFF
TGTGCCAGCAGCATCCTTCTAGCTTCCTACAATGAGCAGTTCTTC
>-|TRBV27|TRBJ2-7|-
CASSPGEYSPYEQYF
TGTGCCAGCAGTCCAGGGGAGTACTCCCCCTACGAGCAGTACTTC
>-|TRBV27|TRBJ1-4|once
CASSLSSMTPNEKLFF
TGTGCCAGCAGTTTGTCCAGTATGACTCCAAATGAAAAACTGTTTTTT
>TRBD2|TRBV5-4|TRBJ2-5|-
CASSPWAGGTQETQYF
TGTGCCAGCAGTCCGTGGGCGGGGGGCACCCAAGAGACCCAGTACTTC
>-|TRBV7-3|TRBJ2-1|-
CASSTATLAQEQFF
TGTGCCAGCAGCACCGCGACCCTAGCGCAGGAGCAGTTCTTC
>-|TRBV5-6|TRBJ2-7|-
CASSLAGIREQYF
TGTGCCAGCAGCTTGGCTGGAATTAGGGAGCAGTACTTC
>-|TRBV6-5|TRBJ1-5|-
CASSTGSGQPQHF
TGTGCCAGCAGCACAGGGTCAGGGCAGCCCCAGCATTTT
>TRBD1|TRBV30|TRBJ2-1|-
CAWSLVTGGYNEQFF
TGTGCCTGGAGTCTAGTGACAGGGGGTTACAATGAGCAGTTCTTC
>TRBD1|TRBV29-1|TRBJ2-2|-
CSVDGQGEFTGELFF
TGCAGCGTTGACGGCCAGGGGGAATTCACCGGGGAGCTGTTTTTT
>-|TRBV28|TRBJ1-5|-
CASSLRGREHNQPQHF
TGTGCCAGCAGTTTAAGAGGCCGGGAGCACAATCAGCCCCAGCATTTT
>TRBD2|TRBV5-6|TRBJ2-3|-
CASSYLTSGGTDTQYF
TGTGCCAGCAGTTATCTCACTAGCGGGGGCACAGATACGCAGTATTTT
>-|TRBV5-6|TRBJ1-1|-
CASSLAGAIPGTEAFF
TGTGCCAGCAGCTTGGCAGGGGCTATCCCGGGCACTGAAGCTTTCTTT
>-|TRBV29-1|TRBJ2-7|-
CSGGDTFYEQYF
TGCAGCGGAGGGGACACGTTCTACGAGCAGTACTTC
>-|TRBV11-3|TRBJ2-1|-
CASSPHSGSWDEQFF
TGTGCCAGCAGCCCTCACTCAGGGTCTTGGGATGAGCAGTTCTTC
>-|TRBV19|TRBJ2-2|-
CASSKAGSNTGELFF
TGTGCCAGTAGCAAGGCAGGGTCTAACACCGGGGAGCTGTTTTTT
>-|TRBV19|TRBJ1-6|-
CASSIEKNSPLHF
TGTGCCAGTAGTATAGAGAAGAATTCACCCCTCCACTTT